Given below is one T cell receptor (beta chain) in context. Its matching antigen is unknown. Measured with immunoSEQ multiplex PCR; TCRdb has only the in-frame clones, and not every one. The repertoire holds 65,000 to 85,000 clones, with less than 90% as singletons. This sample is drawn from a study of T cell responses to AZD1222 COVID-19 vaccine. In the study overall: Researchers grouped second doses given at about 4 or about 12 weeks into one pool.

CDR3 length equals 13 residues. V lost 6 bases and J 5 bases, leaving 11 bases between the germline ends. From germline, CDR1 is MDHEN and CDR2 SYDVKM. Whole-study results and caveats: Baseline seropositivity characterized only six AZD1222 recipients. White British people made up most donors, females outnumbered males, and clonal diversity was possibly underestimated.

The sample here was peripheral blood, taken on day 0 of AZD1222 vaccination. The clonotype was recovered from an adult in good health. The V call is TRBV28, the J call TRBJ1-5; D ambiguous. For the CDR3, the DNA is TGTGCCAGCAGAACAGCGAAAGATCAGCCCCAGCATTTT. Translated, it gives CASRTAKDQPQHF.